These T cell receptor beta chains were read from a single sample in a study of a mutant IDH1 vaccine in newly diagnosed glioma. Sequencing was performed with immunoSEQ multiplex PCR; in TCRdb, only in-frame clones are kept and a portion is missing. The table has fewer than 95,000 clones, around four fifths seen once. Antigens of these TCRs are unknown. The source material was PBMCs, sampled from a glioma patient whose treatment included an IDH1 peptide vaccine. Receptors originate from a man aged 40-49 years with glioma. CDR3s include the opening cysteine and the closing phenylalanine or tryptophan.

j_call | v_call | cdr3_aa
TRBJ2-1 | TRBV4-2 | CASSQENSDEQFF
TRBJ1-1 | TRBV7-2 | CASSTDRANTEAFF
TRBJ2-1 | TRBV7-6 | CASGWGEGDNEQFF
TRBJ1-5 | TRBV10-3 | CAISESEQPQHF
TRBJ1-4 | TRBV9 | CASSGGAPPAGLFF
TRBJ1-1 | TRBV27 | CASSSTGGNTEAFF
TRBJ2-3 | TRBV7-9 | CASSWRAGSTDTQYF
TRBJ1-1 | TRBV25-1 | CASSPRLGQGVTEAFF
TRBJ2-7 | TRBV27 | CASKTGSIQRHEQYF
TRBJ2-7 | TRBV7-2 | CASSLAGWEVHEQYF
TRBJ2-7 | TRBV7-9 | CASSLGQPYSDEQYF
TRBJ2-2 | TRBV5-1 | CASSLVRLAGVRDTGELFF
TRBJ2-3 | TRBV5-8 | CASSLGLAGGDVDTQYF
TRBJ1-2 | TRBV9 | CASSVAGTGEGEYGYTF
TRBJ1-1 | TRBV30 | CAWSPVSEFPFF
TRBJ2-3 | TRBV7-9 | CASSLDGSPLRADTQYF
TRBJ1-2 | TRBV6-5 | CASSYDRYGYTF
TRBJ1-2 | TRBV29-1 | CTTLVAGGYTF
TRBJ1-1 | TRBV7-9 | CASSRGTGHTEAFF
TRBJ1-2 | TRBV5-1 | CASSSHVAYGYTF
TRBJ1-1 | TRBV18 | CASSPKPPGTTEAFF
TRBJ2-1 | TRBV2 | CASSAPGLAGKFF